Sequencing of this T cell receptor (beta chain) was carried out in a study of blood T cell repertoires in COVID-19. About the study: Researchers got acute and convalescent COVID-19 samples from the United States, Italy and Spain.

Method: immunoSEQ multiplex PCR; TCRdb's copy keeps in-frame clones and lacks some. This sample carries about 190,000 clones, 75% to 90% of them seen once, and the ten largest clones take 5.5% to 8.5%. The CDR3 extends over 17 amino acids. Trimming stripped 3 bases from V and 0 bases from J, with 18 bases between. Germline values: CDR1 DFQATT, CDR2 SNEGSKA (reference sequence). This clone turned up a few times. Sequenced input: peripheral blood. The chain is built from TRBV20-1 and TRBJ2-4; possible D gene TRBD1, 5 bases. This receptor was taken from a man aged 55 to 69 with acute or convalescent COVID-19. CDR3 amino acids: CSASRAQGELAKNIQYF. Written as DNA, the CDR3 is TGCAGTGCTAGTAGAGCGCAGGGTGAACTAGCCAAAAACATTCAGTACTTC.